This is a list of T cell receptor beta chains from one sample in a study of T cells in Graves' hyperthyroidism and ophthalmopathy. TCRdb analysed the multiplex PCR reads with MiXCR anew, one entry per CDR3 protein. The sample consists of a few hundred thousand distinct CDR3 sequences, less than 20% of them appearing once. The sequencing input was blood. Receptor source: a man aged 18 to 29 with Graves' ophthalmopathy. CDR3s include the opening cysteine and the closing phenylalanine or tryptophan. The D gene is left open where the match is weak. Size is omitted from some rows. Given values are once, few, many or a class for expanded clones.

TRBV24-1	TRBJ2-2	many	.	TGTGCCACCAGTGATTTGCCCGGGGCGAGCACCGGGGAGCTGTTTTTT	CATSDLPGASTGELFF
TRBV11-2	TRBJ2-7	.	TRBD1	TGCGCCAGCAGCCAAGTTGAAGGACAGGGTATTTACGAGCAGTACTTC	CASSQVEGQGIYEQYF
TRBV6-5	TRBJ2-5	many	.	TGTGCCAGCAGTTACGTGGGGGACCAAGAGACCCAGTACTTC	CASSYVGDQETQYF
TRBV6-1	TRBJ1-3	.	TRBD1	TGTGCCAGCAGTCCCCCAGGGGGCGCGGATATTGGAAACACCATATATTTT	CASSPPGGADIGNTIYF
TRBV10-3	TRBJ2-1	.	.	TGTGCCATCAGTGAGGCTCTTCAAAGCGAGCAGTTCTTC	CAISEALQSEQFF
TRBV6-6	TRBJ2-1	many	.	TGTGCCAGCAGTTACCCGGGCGCTCTCTACAATGAGCAGTTCTTC	CASSYPGALYNEQFF
TRBV20-1	TRBJ2-3	.	.	TGCAGTGCTAGAGAGATCAGGGGAGATACGCAGTATTTT	CSAREIRGDTQYF
TRBV29-1	TRBJ1-2	many	.	TGCAGCGTTGAAAGCACGGCGGGTGCCTACACCTTC	CSVESTAGAYTF
TRBV20-1	TRBJ1-2	.	.	TGCAGTGCCTTCGGGACGGCATATGGCTACACCTTC	CSAFGTAYGYTF
TRBV11-2	TRBJ1-6	many	.	TGTGCCAGCAGCTTAGATCGGGCAGGGAACGGTTCACCCCTCCACTTT	CASSLDRAGNGSPLHF
TRBV13	TRBJ2-4	many	.	TGTGCCAGCAGCTGGGACGGTACGGGGGAAAACATTCAGTACTTC	CASSWDGTGENIQYF
TRBV24-1	TRBJ2-1	.	.	TGTGCCACCAGTGACCCCGATTACAATGAGCAGTTCTTC	CATSDPDYNEQFF
TRBV24-1	TRBJ1-2	many	.	TGTGCCACCAGCGCCGCCGGGACATCCACTCATGGCTACACCTTC	CATSAAGTSTHGYTF
TRBV9	TRBJ2-7	.	.	TGTGCCAGCAGCGTAGCTCCTTTCTACGAGCAGTACTTC	CASSVAPFYEQYF
TRBV18	TRBJ1-5	.	.	TGTGCCAGCTCACCCCCAGGACTGGGGGGCCATCAGCCCCAGCATTTT	CASSPPGLGGHQPQHF
TRBV28	TRBJ1-6	.	TRBD1	TGTGCCAGCAGTTTGTCTGGGACAGGGAAAGTTCCCCTCCACTTT	CASSLSGTGKVPLHF
TRBV27	TRBJ1-6	many	.	TGTGCCAGCAGGGGGGGGCAGAGCTCCTATAATTCACCCCTCCACTTT	CASRGGQSSYNSPLHF